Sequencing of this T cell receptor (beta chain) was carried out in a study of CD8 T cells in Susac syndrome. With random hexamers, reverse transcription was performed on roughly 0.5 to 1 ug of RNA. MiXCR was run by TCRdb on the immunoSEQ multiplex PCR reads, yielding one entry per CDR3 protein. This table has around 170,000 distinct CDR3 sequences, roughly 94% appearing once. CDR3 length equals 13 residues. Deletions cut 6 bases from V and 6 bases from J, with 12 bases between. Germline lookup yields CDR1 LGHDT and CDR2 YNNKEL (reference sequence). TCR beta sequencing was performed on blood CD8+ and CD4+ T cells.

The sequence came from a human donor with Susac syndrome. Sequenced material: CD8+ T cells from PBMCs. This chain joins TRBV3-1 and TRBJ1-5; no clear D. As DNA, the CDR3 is TGTGCCAGCAGTACATTTGCGGGTCAGCCCCAGCATTTT. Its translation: CASSTFAGQPQHF.